A selection of T cell receptor beta chains follows, all from one sample in a study of early T cells in non-severe SARS-CoV-2 infection. TCRdb recomputed calls from the 5' RACE reads with MiXCR, one row per CDR3 protein. The sample holds tens of thousands of distinct CDR3 sequences, 5.8% seen once. The material sequenced was whole blood. The receptors originated from an adult who was a healthcare worker with PCR-confirmed SARS-CoV-2 infection or an uninfected control (not recorded which). The CDR3 runs from the conserved cysteine through the conserved F or W. The D gene is left open where the match is weak. Rows give clone size only sometimes, using once, few, many, or a class for an expanded clone.

v_gene: TRBV19; d_gene: -; j_gene: TRBJ2-7; abundance: -; CDR3aa: CASSLTRGVQYF; CDR3nt: TGTGCCAGTAGTCTGACCAGGGGCGTGCAGTACTTC
v_gene: TRBV7-9; d_gene: TRBD1; j_gene: TRBJ1-2; abundance: many; CDR3aa: CASSLGGGPGYTF; CDR3nt: TGTGCCAGCAGCTTAGGAGGGGGCCCTGGCTACACCTTC
v_gene: TRBV10-3; d_gene: -; j_gene: TRBJ2-5; abundance: many; CDR3aa: CATEQGGQETQYF; CDR3nt: TGTGCCACCGAGCAGGGGGGGCAAGAGACCCAGTACTTC
v_gene: TRBV7-2; d_gene: TRBD1; j_gene: TRBJ2-7; abundance: -; CDR3aa: CASSLDQGETSYEQYF; CDR3nt: TGTGCCAGCAGCCTTGACCAGGGGGAAACCTCCTACGAGCAGTACTTC
v_gene: TRBV7-2; d_gene: -; j_gene: TRBJ1-5; abundance: few; CDR3aa: CASSLERGNQPQHF; CDR3nt: TGTGCCAGCAGCTTAGAACGTGGCAATCAGCCCCAGCATTTT
v_gene: TRBV2; d_gene: -; j_gene: TRBJ1-4; abundance: few; CDR3aa: CASRRRTRGEKLFF; CDR3nt: TGTGCCAGCAGGCGCCGTACTCGGGGTGAAAAACTGTTTTTT
v_gene: TRBV6-6; d_gene: TRBD2; j_gene: TRBJ2-3; abundance: few; CDR3aa: CASRSLPGLAADTQYF; CDR3nt: TGTGCCAGCAGATCCCTACCGGGACTAGCGGCAGATACGCAGTATTTT
v_gene: TRBV29-1; d_gene: -; j_gene: TRBJ1-1; abundance: many; CDR3aa: CSVEDPGWNTEAFF; CDR3nt: TGCAGCGTTGAAGATCCCGGATGGAACACTGAAGCTTTCTTT
v_gene: TRBV7-2; d_gene: -; j_gene: TRBJ2-7; abundance: many; CDR3aa: CASSSGGNSYEQYF; CDR3nt: TGTGCCAGCAGCTCAGGGGGGAACTCCTACGAGCAGTACTTC
v_gene: TRBV6-1; d_gene: TRBD1; j_gene: TRBJ2-1; abundance: many; CDR3aa: CASSARGTGMYNEQFF; CDR3nt: TGTGCCAGCAGTGCCAGGGGGACAGGGATGTACAATGAGCAGTTCTTC
v_gene: TRBV27; d_gene: -; j_gene: TRBJ1-2; abundance: -; CDR3aa: CASSLAGDYGYTF; CDR3nt: TGTGCCAGCAGTTTAGCCGGGGACTATGGCTACACCTTC
v_gene: TRBV10-3; d_gene: TRBD1; j_gene: TRBJ1-1; abundance: many; CDR3aa: CAISERQGTEAFF; CDR3nt: TGTGCCATCAGTGAGCGACAGGGGACTGAAGCTTTCTTT
v_gene: TRBV19; d_gene: TRBD1; j_gene: TRBJ2-3; abundance: -; CDR3aa: CASSIRQGADTQYF; CDR3nt: TGTGCCAGTAGTATACGACAGGGGGCAGATACGCAGTATTTT
v_gene: TRBV9; d_gene: -; j_gene: TRBJ2-1; abundance: many; CDR3aa: CASSVDGGSYNEQFF; CDR3nt: TGTGCCAGCAGCGTCGACGGGGGCTCCTACAATGAGCAGTTCTTC
v_gene: TRBV3-2; d_gene: -; j_gene: TRBJ2-3; abundance: few; CDR3aa: CASSQTVSTDTQYF; CDR3nt: TGTGCCAGCAGCCAAACAGTTTCCACAGATACGCAGTATTTT
v_gene: TRBV14; d_gene: -; j_gene: TRBJ1-1; abundance: many; CDR3aa: CASSIQPNTEAFF; CDR3nt: TGTGCCAGCAGCATACAGCCGAACACTGAAGCTTTCTTT